The next 8 T cell receptor beta chains were all read from a single sample in a study of shared clonotypes between healthy human individuals. The repertoire was sequenced with immunoSEQ multiplex PCR; TCRdb's copy has only in-frame clones and lacks some. The sample has some 690,000 clones, 90% seen once; the top ten hold 34%. Sequencing input: memory CD8+ T cells from PBMCs. The subset: CD45RO+ cells pooled with CCR7-negative TemRA cells. The receptors were gathered from a man between 18 and 29 years old in good health. Some clones in this sample may be carry-over from other donors' samples.

This CDR3 reads CASSLGSGALNYGYTF. The CDR3 DNA reads as TGTGCCAGCAGTTTAGGGTCAGGGGCCCTTAACTATGGCTACACCTTC. The chain couples TRBV27 to TRBJ1-2; D is perhaps TRBD1 (6 bases). This CDR3 has 16 residues. The germline CDR1 and CDR2 sequences are MNHEY and SMNVEV (reference sequence). With 2 bases removed from V and 1 base from J, the gap between germline ends came to 14 bases.

CDR3 residues: CASSQQPPYEQYF. The CDR3 DNA reads as TGTGCCAGCAGTCAACAACCCCCCTACGAGCAGTACTTC. This chain connects TRBV6-5 to TRBJ2-7; D gene ambiguous. Germline CDR1 MNHEY, CDR2 SVGAGI. The V and J ends lost 5 bases and 2 bases respectively, with 10 bases between them. This CDR3 has 13 amino acids.

The rearrangement uses TRBV4-1 and TRBJ1-2, with no clear D. This CDR3 spans 17 amino acids. Trimming shortened V by 0 bases and J by 7 bases, and 21 bases separated the two germline ends. Germline V lookup: CDR1 MGHRA, CDR2 YSYEKL. The CDR3 protein is CASSQEIRTTGFFGYTF. CDR3 DNA sequence: TGCGCCAGCAGCCAAGAAATCAGAACGACTGGGTTTTTTGGCTACACCTTC.

CDR3 DNA sequence: TGCGCCAGCAGTCAAACCGGGACGGTCTACGAGCAGTACTTC. Translating it yields CASSQTGTVYEQYF. V gene TRBV5-1 combines with J gene TRBJ2-7, with D tentatively TRBD1 or TRBD2 (5 bases each). CDR1 and CDR2 (germline): SGHRS, YFSETQ. V gave up 5 bases and J gave up 3 bases, with 15 bases separating them. The CDR3 is 14 amino acids.

The rearrangement uses TRBV10-2 and TRBJ1-2; D possibly corresponds to TRBD1 (5 bases). The CDR3 runs 17 residues. V was pared by 7 bases and J by 5 bases, with 26 bases between. Germline-derived CDR1 and CDR2 are WSHSY and SAAADI. Here the CDR3 reads CASTNILTRGNWYGYTF. CDR3 in DNA: TGCGCCAGCACTAACATACTGACTCGGGGGAATTGGTATGGCTACACCTTC.

The CDR3 DNA reads as TGTGCCAGCAGCCTCGTCCCGGGCGGGACAGAGACCCAGTACTTC. Its translation is CASSLVPGGTETQYF. The V gene is TRBV6-5, the J gene TRBJ2-5, with a possible D match to TRBD2 (6 bases). V gave up 6 bases and J gave up 4 bases, with 18 bases separating them. The CDR3 contains 15 residues. Looked up from germline, CDR1 is MNHEY and CDR2 is SVGAGI.

The chain uses TRBV5-1 and TRBJ2-7; D possibly matches TRBD1 or TRBD2 (5 bases each). Between the trimmed V and J ends, which lost 3 bases and 0 bases, there was a span of 10 bases. Per the germline V gene, CDR1 is SGHRS and CDR2 is YFSETQ. This CDR3 is 14 amino acids long. CDR3 residues: CASSSEGSSYEQYF. The CDR3 DNA is TGCGCCAGCAGCTCCGAGGGGAGCTCCTACGAGCAGTACTTC.

This clone has a handful of counts. Written as DNA, the CDR3 is TGTGCCAGCAGCCACCGGGACAGTGGGGCTGAAGCTTTCTTT. The encoded protein is CASSHRDSGAEAFF. V usage is TRBV16 and J usage is TRBJ1-1; 7 bases are shared with TRBD1. The CDR3 runs 14 residues. V dropped 3 bases and J dropped 6; count of bases not matched to a gene: 7. Per germline, CDR1 KGHSY and CDR2 FQNENV.